Listed below are T cell receptor beta chains from one sample, sequenced in a study of shared clonotypes between healthy human individuals. The repertoire was sequenced with immunoSEQ multiplex PCR; TCRdb's copy has only in-frame clones and lacks some. The table records millions of clones, about 93% of them present only once. Sequencing input: naive CD8+ T cells from PBMCs. These receptors came from a man younger than 35 in good health. Some clones in this sample may be carry-over from other donors' samples. Each CDR3 is given with its conserved first and last residue. D genes are given only for firm matches.

V: TRBV27
J: TRBJ1-1
D: TRBD1
CDR3: CASSLYRGLGTEAFF

V: TRBV5-6
J: TRBJ2-5
D: -
CDR3: CASSLGAGAAQYF

V: TRBV5-1
J: TRBJ2-5
D: TRBD1
CDR3: CASYIRDRVLETQYF

V: TRBV19
J: TRBJ1-2
D: -
CDR3: CASTPTGGHYGYTF

V: TRBV30
J: TRBJ1-1
D: -
CDR3: CAWSGPTGAFF

V: TRBV25-1
J: TRBJ2-7
D: -
CDR3: CASSENLGQYF

V: TRBV4-1
J: TRBJ1-1
D: TRBD1
CDR3: CASSQERTGWGGNTEAFF

V: TRBV5-5
J: TRBJ2-1
D: TRBD2
CDR3: CASTDLAERVDEQFF

V: TRBV7-9
J: TRBJ2-2
D: -
CDR3: CASSFGFTGELFF

V: TRBV7-8
J: TRBJ1-4
D: -
CDR3: CASSLVFGQSHEKLFF

V: TRBV27
J: TRBJ2-1
D: TRBD2
CDR3: CASSSSGREHSYEQFF

V: TRBV7-9
J: TRBJ1-6
D: -
CDR3: CASSHRTDSPLHF

V: TRBV5-6
J: TRBJ2-7
D: -
CDR3: CASSLGGSVYEQYF

V: TRBV9
J: TRBJ2-3
D: TRBD1
CDR3: CASSVDGTGPQDTQYF

V: TRBV6-6
J: TRBJ1-1
D: -
CDR3: CASSYPVRVYSEAFF

V: TRBV6-1
J: TRBJ2-1
D: TRBD2
CDR3: CASSEYKREGRNEQFF

V: TRBV7-9
J: TRBJ1-6
D: -
CDR3: CAGMKINSPLHF

V: TRBV19
J: TRBJ2-1
D: TRBD2
CDR3: CASSYGGSSYNEQFF

V: TRBV28
J: TRBJ1-4
D: -
CDR3: CASSFPGDGPVTNEKLFF

V: TRBV10-3
J: TRBJ2-7
D: -
CDR3: CAISGGRGAGIYEQYF

V: TRBV28
J: TRBJ2-3
D: TRBD2
CDR3: CASSSGLATSDTQYF

V: TRBV9
J: TRBJ1-1
D: -
CDR3: CASSAELNTEAFF

V: TRBV15
J: TRBJ2-1
D: TRBD2
CDR3: CATSRFRAGVGDEQFF

V: TRBV4-3
J: TRBJ2-2
D: -
CDR3: CASSQDLHRQGFLNGELFF

V: TRBV28
J: TRBJ2-7
D: -
CDR3: CASSSPPGTVYEQYF

V: TRBV7-2
J: TRBJ2-7
D: -
CDR3: CASSQITGYDEQYF

V: TRBV4-1
J: TRBJ2-7
D: TRBD1
CDR3: CASTGQGGREQYF

V: TRBV11-2
J: TRBJ2-4
D: TRBD2
CDR3: CASSPGGGLGRHIQYF

V: TRBV25-1
J: TRBJ1-1
D: -
CDR3: CASSGGGDTEAFF

V: TRBV6-5
J: TRBJ1-2
D: TRBD1
CDR3: CASTWRGPGNYGYTF

V: TRBV7-9
J: TRBJ1-2
D: -
CDR3: CASTLRATAPPGNYGYTF

V: TRBV30
J: TRBJ2-6
D: -
CDR3: CAWSDQGLANVLTF

V: TRBV11-2
J: TRBJ2-7
D: TRBD2
CDR3: CASSGGLADSYEQYF

V: TRBV5-6
J: TRBJ1-3
D: TRBD1
CDR3: CASSLGTGLNTIYF

V: TRBV15
J: TRBJ1-1
D: -
CDR3: CATTDDLGTEAFF

V: TRBV28
J: TRBJ2-2
D: -
CDR3: CASSLWAGELFF

V: TRBV7-9
J: TRBJ1-1
D: -
CDR3: CASSLGWATEAFF

V: TRBV28
J: TRBJ2-1
D: TRBD2
CDR3: CASSLLTSGRRNEQFF

V: TRBV7-9
J: TRBJ2-7
D: -
CDR3: CASTDGSYEQYF